This TCR beta chain is drawn from a study of blood T cell repertoires in COVID-19. Profiled with immunoSEQ multiplex PCR; TCRdb holds only in-frame clones, not every one. The sample contains about 41,000 clones, approximately 82% of which appear only once. The CDR3 spans 11 residues. Trimming left V 6 bases short and J 5 bases short, with 11 bases between. CDR1 is DFQATT and CDR2 is SNEGSKA in the germline V gene (reference sequence). The chain recombines TRBV20-1 with TRBJ2-7, with D possibly TRBD2 on 5 matching bases. The sequencing input was peripheral blood. This clonotype was obtained from a woman older than 75 with acute or convalescent COVID-19. DNA for the CDR3: TGCAGTGCCAAAAGCGGACACGAGCAGTACTTC. It translates to CSAKSGHEQYF.